A selection of T cell receptor beta chains follows, all from one sample in a study of blood T cell repertoires in COVID-19. Only in-frame clones appear in the TCRdb table, and some are missing; sequencing was by immunoSEQ multiplex PCR. The sample has 200,000 or so clones, approximately 80% seen once. Specimen: peripheral blood. The receptors originated from a human donor in a cohort sampled during active COVID-19. The CDR3 runs from the conserved cysteine through the conserved F or W. D genes are given only for firm matches. Not every row has a clone size; where given, it reads once, few, many or a size class.

CDR3nt	CDR3aa	v_gene	j_gene	d_gene	abundance
TGTGCCAGCAGTTTGGACAGGGCTGGAAACACCATATATTTT	CASSLDRAGNTIYF	TRBV5-8	TRBJ1-3	TRBD1	few
TGTGCCAGCAGCAGTTTGGGGAGGGGGGAAGCTTTCTTT	CASSSLGRGEAFF	TRBV28	TRBJ1-1	-	-
TGTGCCAGCAGCCAAGCGGGTAGGTTCGGCGAGCAGTACTTC	CASSQAGRFGEQYF	TRBV14	TRBJ2-7	-	-
TGTGCCAGCAGCTTGGGACAGGGGGCGCACAATGAGCAGTTCTTC	CASSLGQGAHNEQFF	TRBV7-9	TRBJ2-1	TRBD1	-
TGTGCCAGCAAACAGGGATACACTGAAGCTTTCTTT	CASKQGYTEAFF	TRBV5-5	TRBJ1-1	-	few
TGTGCCAGGGAGAGGGGGTTCACTGAAGCTTTCTTT	CARERGFTEAFF	TRBV5-3	TRBJ1-1	-	once
TGTGCCAGCAGCCAAGGGCTAGTTGGGTTTGGTAACTATGGCTACACCTTC	CASSQGLVGFGNYGYTF	TRBV3-1/TRBV3-2	TRBJ1-2	-	-
TGCGCCAGCAGCCAAGACTGGGGGGGGTCTTTAAAGGAAGAGACCCAGTACTTC	CASSQDWGGSLKEETQYF	TRBV4-1	TRBJ2-5	TRBD2	-
TGTGCCAGCAGTGAAACCGGGGTTGGCTACACCTTC	CASSETGVGYTF	TRBV6-1	TRBJ1-2	-	-
TGTGCCAGCAGTAACCCAAAGGAGAGGGAGGACTATGGCTACACCTTC	CASSNPKEREDYGYTF	TRBV6-6	TRBJ1-2	-	few
TGTGCCAGCAGTTTAAGGTCAGGAGAGACCCAGTACTTC	CASSLRSGETQYF	TRBV27	TRBJ2-5	-	-
TGTGCCAGCAGTCCCGGACAGGGCCTCTTCTATGGCTACACCTTC	CASSPGQGLFYGYTF	TRBV28	TRBJ1-2	TRBD1	-
TGTGCCAGCAGCGGGCCAGTGTACGCTTTCTTT	CASSGPVYAFF	TRBV5-8	TRBJ1-1	-	-
TGTGCCAGCACCCCTTTAAACGTGCGTCGTTACAATGAGCAGTTCTTC	CASTPLNVRRYNEQFF	TRBV27	TRBJ2-1	-	-
TGTGCCAGCAGCTTGACATGGGGGGGCTCTGAAGCTTTCTTT	CASSLTWGGSEAFF	TRBV7-9	TRBJ1-1	-	-
TGTGCCAGTAGCCCTATTAGCGGGAATCCAAAGACCCAGTACTTC	CASSPISGNPKTQYF	TRBV19	TRBJ2-5	TRBD2	-
TGTGCCAGCTCGACAGTATCTATCTATGGCTACACCTTC	CASSTVSIYGYTF	TRBV2	TRBJ1-2	-	once
TGTGCCAGCAGTTTGAGTCAGGTGGATGGCTACACCTTC	CASSLSQVDGYTF	TRBV12-3/TRBV12-4	TRBJ1-2	-	-
TGTGCCAGCAGTCAACAGTGGACAGACAATCAGCCCCAGCATTTT	CASSQQWTDNQPQHF	TRBV6-6	TRBJ1-5	-	-
TGTGCCAGCAGCCAAGATTGGGGCAGGCCCAACACTGAAGCTTTCTTT	CASSQDWGRPNTEAFF	TRBV4-2	TRBJ1-1	-	-
TGCAGCTTAATGGGGACTAGCGGCAACAATGAGCAGTTCTTC	CSLMGTSGNNEQFF	TRBV29-1	TRBJ2-1	TRBD2	once
TGCGCCAGCAGCCAAGAAAGTACAGATTATAGCAATCAGCCCCAGCATTTT	CASSQESTDYSNQPQHF	TRBV4-1	TRBJ1-5	-	-
TGTGCCAGCAGCCCCCGGCGGGGGCGGGGCACTGAAGCTTTCTTT	CASSPRRGRGTEAFF	TRBV4-2	TRBJ1-1	-	once
TGTGCCAGCAGTTCCCCCGGGACTCACAACGAAGCTTTCTTT	CASSSPGTHNEAFF	TRBV6-6	TRBJ1-1	-	few
TGTGCCAGCAGCCAACAGGGACAAAGTGGCACCGGGGAGCTGTTTTTT	CASSQQGQSGTGELFF	TRBV3-1/TRBV3-2	TRBJ2-2	-	-
TGTGCCAGCAGTCTCGGACTAGGAGGCGATACGCAGTATTTT	CASSLGLGGDTQYF	TRBV28	TRBJ2-3	TRBD2	-
TGTGCCAGCAGTGACTACGTCGAGACTAGCGGGGGGAATGAATACAATGAGCAGTTCTTC	CASSDYVETSGGNEYNEQFF	TRBV2	TRBJ2-1	TRBD2	-
TGCGCCAGCAGCTTCCCAGGGTCGATGGGAGAGCAGTACTTC	CASSFPGSMGEQYF	TRBV5-1	TRBJ2-7	-	-
TGCGCCAGCAGCCTTGGGACAGGGCTCTATGGCTACACCTTC	CASSLGTGLYGYTF	TRBV5-1	TRBJ1-2	TRBD1	-
TGTGCCAGCAGTTTCCACTCACAGGGCGAGCAGTACTTC	CASSFHSQGEQYF	TRBV27	TRBJ2-7	-	-
TGTGCCAGCAGCCCCCGAGGGCTGTACGGGGAGCTGTTTTTT	CASSPRGLYGELFF	TRBV11-2	TRBJ2-2	-	-
TGCGCCAGCAGCTCAGTACAGGGGGTCTCCTACGAGCAGTACTTC	CASSSVQGVSYEQYF	TRBV5-1	TRBJ2-7	TRBD1	-
TGTGCCAGCAGTCCCGGGGGGGGAGCTTCACCCCTCCACTTT	CASSPGGGASPLHF	TRBV6-2/TRBV6-3	TRBJ1-6	-	-
TGTGCCAGCACCGGGGGGACCTGGGTCGAGCAGTACTTC	CASTGGTWVEQYF	TRBV28	TRBJ2-7	TRBD2	-
TGTGCCAGCAGCTTAGCAGGGGGGAACACTGAAGCTTTCTTT	CASSLAGGNTEAFF	TRBV7-2	TRBJ1-1	-	once
TGCGCCAGCAGCCTACCCGGGTACAATGAGCAGTTCTTC	CASSLPGYNEQFF	TRBV5-1	TRBJ2-1	-	-
TGTGCCAGCAGCTTGGTGATAGCGAGCTCCTACAATGAGCAGTTCTTC	CASSLVIASSYNEQFF	TRBV5-6	TRBJ2-1	-	once
TGCGCCAGCAGCCAGGAAGGGGGCGCCGGCAATCAGCCCCAGCATTTT	CASSQEGGAGNQPQHF	TRBV4-1	TRBJ1-5	TRBD1	-